Listed here is a single TCR beta chain. Its antigen is undetermined. This entry comes from a study of graft-versus-host responses after intestinal transplantation. The repertoire was sequenced with immunoSEQ multiplex PCR; TCRdb's copy has only in-frame clones and lacks some. Seen here are more than 70,000 clones, approximately 78% observed once, and the top ten hold around 0.86%. V gave up 2 bases and J gave up 13 bases; unmatched junction bases: 3. The CDR3 is 11 amino acids. Germline V gene sequence: CDR1 MDHEN, CDR2 SYDVKM. The sample in question was unstimulated CD4+ T cells sorted from spleen or lymph node cells, obtained before intestinal transplant. The J gene is TRBJ2-5, the V gene TRBV28, with 8 nucleotides matching TRBD2. This TCR derives from a human donor who received an intestinal transplant. The CDR3 spells CASSLPGGVYF. The CDR3 DNA follows: TGTGCCAGCAGTTTACCCGGGGGGGTGTACTTC.